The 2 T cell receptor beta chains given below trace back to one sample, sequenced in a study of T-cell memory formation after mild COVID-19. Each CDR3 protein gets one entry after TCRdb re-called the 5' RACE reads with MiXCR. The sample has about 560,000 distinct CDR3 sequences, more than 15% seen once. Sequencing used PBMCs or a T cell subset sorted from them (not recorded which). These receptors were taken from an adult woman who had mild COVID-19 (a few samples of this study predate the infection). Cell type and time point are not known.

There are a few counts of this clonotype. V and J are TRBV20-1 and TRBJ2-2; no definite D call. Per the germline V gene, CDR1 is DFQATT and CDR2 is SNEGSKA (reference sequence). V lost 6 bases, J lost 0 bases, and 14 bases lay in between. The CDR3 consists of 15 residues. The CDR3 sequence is CSAENAATNTGELFF. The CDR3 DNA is TGCAGTGCCGAAAACGCAGCGACGAACACCGGGGAGCTGTTTTTT.

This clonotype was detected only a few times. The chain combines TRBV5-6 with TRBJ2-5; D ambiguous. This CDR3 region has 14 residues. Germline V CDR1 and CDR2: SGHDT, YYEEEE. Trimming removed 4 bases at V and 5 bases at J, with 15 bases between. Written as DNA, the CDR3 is TGTGCCAGCAGCCCTGGACGGTTCCGGGAGACCCAGTACTTC. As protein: CASSPGRFRETQYF.